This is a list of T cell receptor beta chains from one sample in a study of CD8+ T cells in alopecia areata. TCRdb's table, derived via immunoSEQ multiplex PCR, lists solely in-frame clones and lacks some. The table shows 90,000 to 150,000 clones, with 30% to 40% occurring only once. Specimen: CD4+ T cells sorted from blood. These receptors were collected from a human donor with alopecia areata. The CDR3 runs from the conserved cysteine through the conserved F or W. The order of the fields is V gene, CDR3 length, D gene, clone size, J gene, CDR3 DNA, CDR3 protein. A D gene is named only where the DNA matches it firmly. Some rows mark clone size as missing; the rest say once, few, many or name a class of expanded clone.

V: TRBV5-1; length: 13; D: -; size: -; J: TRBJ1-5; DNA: TGCGCCAGCAGCTTGGATCCGAATCAGCCCCAGCATTTT; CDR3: CASSLDPNQPQHF
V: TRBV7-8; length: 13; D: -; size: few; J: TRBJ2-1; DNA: TGTGCCAGCAGCATTATCGGTTCGGGTGAGCAGTTCTTC; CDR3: CASSIIGSGEQFF
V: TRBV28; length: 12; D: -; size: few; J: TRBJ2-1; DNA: TGTGCCAGCGGCGGCGGTGTCAATGAGCAGTTCTTC; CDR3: CASGGGVNEQFF
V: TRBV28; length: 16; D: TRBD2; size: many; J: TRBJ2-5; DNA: TGTGCCAGCAGTCCATTACTAGCGGGAGCACAAGAGACCCAGTACTTC; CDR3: CASSPLLAGAQETQYF
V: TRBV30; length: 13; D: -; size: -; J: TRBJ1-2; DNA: TGTGCCTGGAGGCAGACAGGATCCTATGGCTACACCTTC; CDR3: CAWRQTGSYGYTF
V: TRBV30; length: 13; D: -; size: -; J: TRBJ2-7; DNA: TGTGCCTGGAGTGTACGGGGGGACACATTAGAGTACTTC; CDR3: CAWSVRGDTLEYF
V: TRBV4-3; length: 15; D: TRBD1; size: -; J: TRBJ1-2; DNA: TGCGCCAGCAGCCAAGATCATAGGACAGGGTTTGGCTACACCTTC; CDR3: CASSQDHRTGFGYTF
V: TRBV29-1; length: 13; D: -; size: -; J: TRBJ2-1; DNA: TGCAGCGCCAGAAGTGAAACCCACAATGAGCAGTTCTTC; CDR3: CSARSETHNEQFF
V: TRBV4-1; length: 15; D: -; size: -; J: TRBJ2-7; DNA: TGCGCCAGCAGCCAACCGGCCCAGCGTAACTACGAGCAGTACTTC; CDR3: CASSQPAQRNYEQYF
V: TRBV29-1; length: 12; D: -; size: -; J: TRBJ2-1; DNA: TGCAGCGTCAGGACTAACTCAAATGAGCAGTTCTTC; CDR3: CSVRTNSNEQFF
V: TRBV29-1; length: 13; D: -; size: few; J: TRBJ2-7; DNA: TGCAGCGTTGTGGGGGCACCGATCGGCGAGCAGTACTTC; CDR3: CSVVGAPIGEQYF
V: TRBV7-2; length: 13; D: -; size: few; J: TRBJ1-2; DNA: TGTGCCAGCAGCTTCTTGGTTCCACATGGCTACACCTTC; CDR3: CASSFLVPHGYTF
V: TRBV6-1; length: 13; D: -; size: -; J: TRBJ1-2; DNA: TGTGCCAGCAGTGAAACAGGGTTGGATGGCTACACCTTC; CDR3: CASSETGLDGYTF
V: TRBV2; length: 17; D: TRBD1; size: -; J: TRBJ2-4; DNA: TGTGCCAGCAGTGCCGCCCGGGACAGAGTAGCCAAAAACATTCAGTACTTC; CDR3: CASSAARDRVAKNIQYF
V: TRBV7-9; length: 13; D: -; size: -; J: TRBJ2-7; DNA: TGTGCCAGCAGCTTATTGGCCGTGGCAGGGCAGTACTTC; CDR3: CASSLLAVAGQYF
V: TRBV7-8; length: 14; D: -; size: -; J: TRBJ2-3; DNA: TGTGCCAGCAGCTTAGCGGAAACCACAGATACGCAGTATTTT; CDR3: CASSLAETTDTQYF
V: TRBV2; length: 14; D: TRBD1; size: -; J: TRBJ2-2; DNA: TGTGCCAGCAGTGGAGACTTGGGACAGGGTGTGCTGTTTTTT; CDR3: CASSGDLGQGVLFF
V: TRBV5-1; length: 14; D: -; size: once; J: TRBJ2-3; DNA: TGCGCCAGCAGTACCGGGACCACCACAGATACGCAGTATTTT; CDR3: CASSTGTTTDTQYF
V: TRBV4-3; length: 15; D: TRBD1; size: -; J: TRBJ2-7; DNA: TGCGCCAGCAGCCAAGGGAGACAGGGGTCTGGCGAGCAGTACTTC; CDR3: CASSQGRQGSGEQYF
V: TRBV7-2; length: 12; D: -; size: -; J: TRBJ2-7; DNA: TGTGCCAGCAGCCTTACAGGAGACGAGCAGTACTTC; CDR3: CASSLTGDEQYF
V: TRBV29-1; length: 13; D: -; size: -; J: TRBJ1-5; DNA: TGCAGCGTCCAGGGGTCCCCCAATCAGCCCCAGCATTTT; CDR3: CSVQGSPNQPQHF
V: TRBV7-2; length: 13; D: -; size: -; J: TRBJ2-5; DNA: TGTGCCAGCAGCTCTGCCGTTCAAGAGACCCAGTACTTC; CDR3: CASSSAVQETQYF
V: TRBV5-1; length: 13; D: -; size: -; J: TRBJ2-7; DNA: TGCGCCAGCAGCTTGGACGACAGATACGAGCAGTACTTC; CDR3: CASSLDDRYEQYF
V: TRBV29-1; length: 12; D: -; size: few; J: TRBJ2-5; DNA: TGCAGCGTCATCAGGGTTGGAGAAACCCAGTACTTC; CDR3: CSVIRVGETQYF
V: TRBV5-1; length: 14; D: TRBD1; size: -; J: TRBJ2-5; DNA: TGCGCCAGCAGCCCGGGACAGGGTTTGGAGACCCAGTACTTC; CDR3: CASSPGQGLETQYF
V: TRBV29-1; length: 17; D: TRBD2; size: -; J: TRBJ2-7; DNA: TGCAGCGTTGCAGGACTAGCGGGGGGCCCCATCTCCTACGAGCAGTACTTC; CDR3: CSVAGLAGGPISYEQYF